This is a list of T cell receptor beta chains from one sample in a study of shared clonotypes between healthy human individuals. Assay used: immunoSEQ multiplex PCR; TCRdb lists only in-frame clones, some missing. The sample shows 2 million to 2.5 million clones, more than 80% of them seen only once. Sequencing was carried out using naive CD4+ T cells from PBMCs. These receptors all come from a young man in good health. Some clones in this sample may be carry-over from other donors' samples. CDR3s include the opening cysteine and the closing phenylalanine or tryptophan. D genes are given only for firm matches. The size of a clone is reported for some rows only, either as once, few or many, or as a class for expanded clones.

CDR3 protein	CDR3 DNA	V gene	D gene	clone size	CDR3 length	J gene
CASSGPWGPTNTGELFF	TGTGCCAGCAGTGGACCGTGGGGCCCTACGAACACCGGGGAGCTGTTTTTT	TRBV2	.	.	17	TRBJ2-2
CASSTRTGDQEAFF	TGTGCCAGCAGCACCAGGACAGGGGACCAAGAAGCTTTCTTT	TRBV6-5	TRBD1	.	14	TRBJ1-1
CASSLGDRAGNTIYF	TGTGCCAGCAGCTTGGGGGACAGGGCTGGAAACACCATATATTTT	TRBV5-4	TRBD1	once	15	TRBJ1-3
CASSRDRGTEAFF	TGTGCCAGCAGCAGAGACAGGGGAACTGAAGCTTTCTTT	TRBV7-9	TRBD1	.	13	TRBJ1-1
CASSERTGSSYEQYF	TGTGCCAGCAGTGAGAGGACGGGAAGCTCCTACGAGCAGTACTTC	TRBV6-1	.	.	15	TRBJ2-7
CASSFRNTEAFF	TGTGCCAGCAGTTTTCGGAACACTGAAGCTTTCTTT	TRBV28	.	.	12	TRBJ1-1
CASSLALYQGRSNQPQHF	TGTGCCAGCAGCTTAGCTCTTTATCAGGGAAGGAGCAATCAGCCCCAGCATTTT	TRBV7-2	.	.	18	TRBJ1-5
CASSPTNNEKLFF	TGTGCCAGCAGTCCAACGAATAATGAAAAACTGTTTTTT	TRBV28	.	.	13	TRBJ1-4
CASSRTVLDTQYF	TGTGCCAGCAGTAGGACCGTACTGGATACGCAGTATTTT	TRBV6-4	.	.	13	TRBJ2-3
CASGRVSDTQYF	TGTGCCAGCGGCCGGGTCTCAGATACGCAGTATTTT	TRBV6-6	.	.	12	TRBJ2-3
CASELAGGLQETQYF	TGTGCCTCGGAGCTAGCGGGAGGTCTTCAAGAGACCCAGTACTTC	TRBV21-1	.	once	15	TRBJ2-5
CASSLSGFRDTQYF	TGTGCCAGCAGCTTAAGTGGCTTCCGAGATACGCAGTATTTT	TRBV7-3	.	.	14	TRBJ2-3
CAWSVGSLGSGYTF	TGTGCCTGGAGTGTAGGGAGCCTAGGGAGTGGCTACACCTTC	TRBV30	.	.	14	TRBJ1-2
CAISSSDEQFF	TGTGCCATCAGTAGTTCGGATGAGCAGTTCTTC	TRBV10-3	.	.	11	TRBJ2-1
CASSSIGELFF	TGTGCCAGCAGTTCGATCGGGGAGCTGTTTTTT	TRBV7-9	.	.	11	TRBJ2-2
CASSPGQGQTQYF	TGTGCCAGTAGTCCCGGACAGGGACAGACCCAGTACTTC	TRBV19	TRBD1	.	13	TRBJ2-5
CATSRETGGEYEQYF	TGTGCCACCAGCAGGGAGACAGGGGGCGAATACGAGCAGTACTTC	TRBV15	TRBD1	once	15	TRBJ2-7
CASSKGRTLYGYTF	TGTGCCAGCAGCAAGGGACGAACGCTCTATGGCTACACCTTC	TRBV11-2	.	once	14	TRBJ1-2
CASSSRDRVGNIQYF	TGTGCCAGCAGTTCTCGGGACAGGGTAGGGAACATTCAGTACTTC	TRBV6-5	TRBD1	once	15	TRBJ2-4
CASSSGVQETQYF	TGTGCCAGCAGTTCCGGGGTTCAAGAGACCCAGTACTTC	TRBV28	.	.	13	TRBJ2-5
CASSLDEASGPRETQYF	TGCGCCAGCAGCTTGGATGAGGCTAGCGGCCCTAGGGAGACCCAGTACTTC	TRBV5-1	TRBD2	.	17	TRBJ2-5
CASSLDWGSGGSYEQYF	TGTGCCAGCAGCTTAGATTGGGGTAGCGGGGGATCCTACGAGCAGTACTTC	TRBV11-2	TRBD2	.	17	TRBJ2-7
CASSRPGQGYEQFF	TGCGCCAGCAGCCGACCGGGACAGGGGTATGAGCAGTTCTTC	TRBV4-1	TRBD1	once	14	TRBJ2-1
CASSPRTSGMGWDEQFF	TGTGCCAGCAGCCCGAGGACTAGCGGGATGGGGTGGGATGAGCAGTTCTTC	TRBV7-3	TRBD2	.	17	TRBJ2-1
CASSVRGQVNTGELFF	TGTGCCAGCAGCGTACGGGGACAGGTGAACACCGGGGAGCTGTTTTTT	TRBV9	TRBD1	once	16	TRBJ2-2
CASSGGLEGYTF	TGTGCCAGCAGCGGGGGACTGGAAGGCTACACCTTC	TRBV9	.	.	12	TRBJ1-2
CAWSPGQGPEQYF	TGTGCCTGGAGCCCGGGACAGGGTCCGGAGCAGTACTTC	TRBV30	TRBD1	.	13	TRBJ2-7
CASTNQPGGDIQYF	TGTGCCAGCACCAACCAACCGGGCGGAGACATTCAGTACTTC	TRBV9	.	.	14	TRBJ2-4
CASKRLAGGFQETQYF	TGTGCCAGCAAGAGACTAGCGGGAGGCTTCCAAGAGACCCAGTACTTC	TRBV27	TRBD2	.	16	TRBJ2-5
CASSYQNRGQTEAFF	TGTGCCAGCAGTTACCAAAACAGGGGGCAAACTGAAGCTTTCTTT	TRBV6-6	TRBD1	.	15	TRBJ1-1
CASSEAQGDGNTIYF	TGTGCCAGCAGTGAAGCACAGGGAGATGGAAACACCATATATTTT	TRBV2	.	.	15	TRBJ1-3
CASSLTNTGELFF	TGCGCCAGCAGCCTTACGAACACCGGGGAGCTGTTTTTT	TRBV5-1	.	.	13	TRBJ2-2